What follows describes a single T cell receptor (beta chain). Its antigen remains unknown. The germline V and J ends were trimmed by 3 bases and 6 bases, with 15 bases remaining between them. Germline CDR1 reads GTSNPN; CDR2 reads SVGIG (reference sequence). This CDR3 has 14 amino acids. The data are from a study of Tregs in tolerant kidney transplant recipients. Only in-frame clones appear in the TCRdb table, and some are missing; sequencing was by immunoSEQ multiplex PCR. The table has some 71,000 clones, roughly nine tenths seen once. The study, taken as a whole, reports: Some patients' samples used different primers over time, so nucleotide sequences weren't comparable.

Sample: CD4+ T cells from blood, taken before the transplant. The TCR was taken from a human donor who received a combined kidney and bone marrow transplant. The chain couples TRBV30 to TRBJ2-4; possible D gene TRBD2, 6 bases. CDR3 region: CAWSLGLGANIQYF. The CDR3, as DNA: TGTGCCTGGAGCTTGGGACTTGGGGCAAACATTCAGTACTTC.